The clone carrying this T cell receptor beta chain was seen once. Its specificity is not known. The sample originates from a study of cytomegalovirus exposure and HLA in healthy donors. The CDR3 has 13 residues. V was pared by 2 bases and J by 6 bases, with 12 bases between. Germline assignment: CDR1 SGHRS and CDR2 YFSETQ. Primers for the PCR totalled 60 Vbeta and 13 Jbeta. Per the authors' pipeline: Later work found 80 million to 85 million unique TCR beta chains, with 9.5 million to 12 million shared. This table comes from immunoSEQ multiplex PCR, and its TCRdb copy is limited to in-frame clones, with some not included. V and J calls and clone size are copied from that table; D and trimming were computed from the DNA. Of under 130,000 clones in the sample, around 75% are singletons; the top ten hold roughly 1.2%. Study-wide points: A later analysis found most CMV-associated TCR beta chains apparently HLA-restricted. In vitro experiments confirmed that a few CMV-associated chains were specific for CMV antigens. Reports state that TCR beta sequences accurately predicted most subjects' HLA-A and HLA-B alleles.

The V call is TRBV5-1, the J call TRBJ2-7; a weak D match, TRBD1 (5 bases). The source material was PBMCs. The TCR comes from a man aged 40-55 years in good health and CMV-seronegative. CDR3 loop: CASSFFQGTEQYF. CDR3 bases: TGCGCCAGCAGCTTTTTCCAGGGAACCGAGCAGTACTTC.